This T cell receptor (beta chain) came from a study of cytomegalovirus exposure and HLA in healthy donors. General observations from the study: Accounts indicate the classifier identified cytomegalovirus status with strong specificity and sensitivity. Whilst most TCR sequences proved rare, a subset of public TCRs occurred across many donors. Cytomegalovirus association was assigned to about 150 TCR beta chains.

The CDR3 covers 18 residues. The germline gives CDR1 LGHNA, CDR2 YNFKEQ. Trimming at V came to 4 bases and at J to 5 bases, leaving 17 bases not matched to a gene. The PCR contained 60 Vbeta and 13 Jbeta primers. Profiling relied on immunoSEQ multiplex PCR, and the TCRdb table lists in-frame clones only, not all of them. The repertoire holds fewer than 200,000 clones, with over 80% as singletons. In its sample, this clone was seen once. Antigen: not known. This receptor was identified in a woman aged 45 to 65 in good health and CMV-seropositive. Sample: PBMCs. V gene TRBV4-2 combines with J gene TRBJ2-3, with 8 bases fitting TRBD2. The CDR3 sequence is CASSPKGGAGAIIDTQYF. The DNA for the CDR3 is TGTGCCAGCAGCCCTAAGGGAGGAGCGGGGGCGATCATAGATACGCAGTATTTT.